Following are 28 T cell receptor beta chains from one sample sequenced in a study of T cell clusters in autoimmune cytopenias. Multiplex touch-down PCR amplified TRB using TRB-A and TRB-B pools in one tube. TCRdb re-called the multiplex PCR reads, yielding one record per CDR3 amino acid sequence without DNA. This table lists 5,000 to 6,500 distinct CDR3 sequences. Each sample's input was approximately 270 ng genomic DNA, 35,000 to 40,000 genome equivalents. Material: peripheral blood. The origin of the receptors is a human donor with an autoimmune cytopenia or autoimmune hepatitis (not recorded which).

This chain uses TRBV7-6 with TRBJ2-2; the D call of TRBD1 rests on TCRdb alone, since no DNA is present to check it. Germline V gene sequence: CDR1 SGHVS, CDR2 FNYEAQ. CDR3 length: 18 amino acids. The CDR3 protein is CASSQSLGWQGESGELFF.

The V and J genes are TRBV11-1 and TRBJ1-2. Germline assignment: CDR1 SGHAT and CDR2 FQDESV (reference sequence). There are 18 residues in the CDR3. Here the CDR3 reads CATDIPHSGPRMGYGYTF.

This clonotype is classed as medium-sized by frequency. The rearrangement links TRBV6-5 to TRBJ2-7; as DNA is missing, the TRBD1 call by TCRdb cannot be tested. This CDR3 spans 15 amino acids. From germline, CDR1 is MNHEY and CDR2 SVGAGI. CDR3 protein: CASSYRRDRVGEQYF.

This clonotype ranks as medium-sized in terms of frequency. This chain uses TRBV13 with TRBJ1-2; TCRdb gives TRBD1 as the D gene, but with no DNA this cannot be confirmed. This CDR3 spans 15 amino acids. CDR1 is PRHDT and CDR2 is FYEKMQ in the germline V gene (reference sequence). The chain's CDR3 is CASSPRGTPGYGYTF. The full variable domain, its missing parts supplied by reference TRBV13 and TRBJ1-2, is AAGVIQSPRHLIKEKRETATLKCYPIPRHDTVYWYQQGPGQDPQFLISFYEKMQSDKGSIPDRFSAQQFSDYHSELNMSSLELGDSALYFCASSPRGTPGYGYTFGSGTRLTVV.

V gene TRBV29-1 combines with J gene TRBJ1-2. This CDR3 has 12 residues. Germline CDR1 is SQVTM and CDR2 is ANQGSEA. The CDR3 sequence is CRGRGEGGGDTF.

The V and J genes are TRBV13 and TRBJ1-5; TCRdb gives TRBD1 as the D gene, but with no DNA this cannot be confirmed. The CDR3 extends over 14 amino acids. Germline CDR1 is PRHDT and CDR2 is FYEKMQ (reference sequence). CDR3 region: CASSQGGGNQPQHF.

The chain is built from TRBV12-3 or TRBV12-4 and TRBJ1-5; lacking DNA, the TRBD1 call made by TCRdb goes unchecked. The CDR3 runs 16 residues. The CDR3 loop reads CATRTRVVGEGQPQHF.

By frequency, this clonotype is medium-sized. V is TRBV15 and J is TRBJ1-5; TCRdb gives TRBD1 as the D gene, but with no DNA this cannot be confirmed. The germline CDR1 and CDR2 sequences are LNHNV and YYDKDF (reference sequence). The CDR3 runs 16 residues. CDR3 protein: CATRGDRGMWNQPQHF.

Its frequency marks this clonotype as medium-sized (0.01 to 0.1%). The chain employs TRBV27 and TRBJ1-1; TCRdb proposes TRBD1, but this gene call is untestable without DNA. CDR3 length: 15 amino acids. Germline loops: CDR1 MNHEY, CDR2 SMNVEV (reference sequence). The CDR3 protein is CASSFLPRVNTEAFF.

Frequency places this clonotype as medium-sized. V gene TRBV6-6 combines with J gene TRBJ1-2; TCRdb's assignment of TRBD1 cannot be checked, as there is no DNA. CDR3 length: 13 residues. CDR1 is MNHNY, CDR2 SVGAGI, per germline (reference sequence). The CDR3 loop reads CASTQGDRGGYTF.

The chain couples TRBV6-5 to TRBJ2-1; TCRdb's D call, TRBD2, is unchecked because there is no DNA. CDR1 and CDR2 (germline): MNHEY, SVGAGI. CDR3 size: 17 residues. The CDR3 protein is CASSSGLAGVSPNEQFF.

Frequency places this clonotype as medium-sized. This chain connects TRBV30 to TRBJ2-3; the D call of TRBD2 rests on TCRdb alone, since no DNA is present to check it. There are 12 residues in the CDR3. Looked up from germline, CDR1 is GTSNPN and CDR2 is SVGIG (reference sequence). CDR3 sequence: CAWSVGRDTQYF.

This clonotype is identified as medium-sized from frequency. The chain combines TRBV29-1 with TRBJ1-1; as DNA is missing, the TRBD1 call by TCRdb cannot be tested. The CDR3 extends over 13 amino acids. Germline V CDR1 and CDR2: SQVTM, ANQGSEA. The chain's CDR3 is CSVFVSGRTEAFF.

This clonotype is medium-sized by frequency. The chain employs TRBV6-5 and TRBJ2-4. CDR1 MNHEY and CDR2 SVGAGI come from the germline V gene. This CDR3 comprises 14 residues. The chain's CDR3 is CASSPDARRNIQYF.

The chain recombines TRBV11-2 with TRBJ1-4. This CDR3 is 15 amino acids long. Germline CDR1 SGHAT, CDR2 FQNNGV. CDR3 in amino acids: CASTPGRATNEKLFF.

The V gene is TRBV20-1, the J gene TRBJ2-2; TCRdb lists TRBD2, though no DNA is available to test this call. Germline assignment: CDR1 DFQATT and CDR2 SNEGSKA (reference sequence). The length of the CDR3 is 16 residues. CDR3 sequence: CSARELAGLNTGELFF.

CDR3 amino acids: CASSFGQGNTEAFF. This chain uses TRBV27 with TRBJ1-1; TCRdb gives TRBD1 as the D gene, but with no DNA this cannot be confirmed. The CDR3 totals 14 residues. Germline-derived CDR1 and CDR2 are MNHEY and SMNVEV (reference sequence).

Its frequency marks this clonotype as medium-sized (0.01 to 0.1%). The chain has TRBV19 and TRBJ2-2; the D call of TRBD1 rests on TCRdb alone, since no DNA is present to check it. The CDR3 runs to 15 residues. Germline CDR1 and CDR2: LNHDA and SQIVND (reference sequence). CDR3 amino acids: CASQTTGPTTGELFF.

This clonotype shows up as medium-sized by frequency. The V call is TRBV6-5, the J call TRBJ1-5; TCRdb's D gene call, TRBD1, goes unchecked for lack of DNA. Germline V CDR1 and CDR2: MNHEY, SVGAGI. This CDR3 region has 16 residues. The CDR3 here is CASSYSGTGVFQPQHF.

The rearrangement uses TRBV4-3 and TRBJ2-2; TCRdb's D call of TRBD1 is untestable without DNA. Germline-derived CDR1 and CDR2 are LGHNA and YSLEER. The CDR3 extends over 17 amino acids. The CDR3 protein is CASSHPKDRVNTGELFF.

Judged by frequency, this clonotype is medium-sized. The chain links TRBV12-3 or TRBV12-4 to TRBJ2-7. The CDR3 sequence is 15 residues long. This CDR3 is CASSAYRLMTYEQYF.

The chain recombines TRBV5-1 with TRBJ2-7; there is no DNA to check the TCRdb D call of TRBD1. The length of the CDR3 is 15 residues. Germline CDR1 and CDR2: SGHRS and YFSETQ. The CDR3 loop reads CASSSRQGVTYEQYF. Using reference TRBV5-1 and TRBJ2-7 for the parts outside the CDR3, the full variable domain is KAGVTQTPRYLIKTRGQQVTLSCSPISGHRSVSWYQQTPGQGLQFLFEYFSETQRNKGNFPGRFSGRQFSNSRSEMNVSTLELGDSALYLCASSSRQGVTYEQYFGPGTRLTVT.

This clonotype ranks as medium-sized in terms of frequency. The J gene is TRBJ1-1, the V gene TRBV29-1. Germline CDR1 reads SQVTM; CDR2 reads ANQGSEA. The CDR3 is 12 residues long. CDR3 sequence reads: CSVRRDREEAFF.

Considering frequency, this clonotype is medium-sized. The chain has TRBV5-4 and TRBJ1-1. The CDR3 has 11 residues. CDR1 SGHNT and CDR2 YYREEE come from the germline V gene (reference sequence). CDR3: CASSLGTEAFF.

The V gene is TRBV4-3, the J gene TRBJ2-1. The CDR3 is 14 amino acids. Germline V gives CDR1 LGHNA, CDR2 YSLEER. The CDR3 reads CASRSRVGDNEQFF.

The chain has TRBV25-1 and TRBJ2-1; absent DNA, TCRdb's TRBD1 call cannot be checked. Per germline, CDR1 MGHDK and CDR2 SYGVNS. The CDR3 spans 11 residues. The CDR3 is CATRQANEQFF.

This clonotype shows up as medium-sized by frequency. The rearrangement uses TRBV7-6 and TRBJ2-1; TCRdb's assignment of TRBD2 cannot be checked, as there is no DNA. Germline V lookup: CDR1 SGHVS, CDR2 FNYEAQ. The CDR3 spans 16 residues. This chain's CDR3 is CASSPLAGTSYNEQFF.

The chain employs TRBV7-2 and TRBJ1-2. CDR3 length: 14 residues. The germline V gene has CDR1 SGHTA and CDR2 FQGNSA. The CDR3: CASSSGPHNYGYTF.